A single sample gave rise to the 30 T cell receptor beta chains below, sequenced in a study of T cells after posttransplantation cyclophosphamide. The naive gate required viable CD3+CD4+ or CD3+CD8+ cells with CCR7+CD45RA+CD45RO-CD95-CD27+CD28+ phenotype. Assay used: immunoSEQ multiplex PCR; TCRdb lists only in-frame clones, some missing. The table records approximately 28,000 clones, 75% to 95% of them present only once. Sample: naive CD4+ T cells sorted from PBMCs. These receptors were obtained from a woman aged 55-69 years in good health, CMV-negative, and a related stem cell transplant donor.

The chain carries TRBV27 and TRBJ2-1, with no clear D. Trimming shortened V by 1 base and J by 1 base, and 14 bases separated the two germline ends. This CDR3 has 17 amino acids. CDR1 is MNHEY, CDR2 SMNVEV, per germline (reference sequence). CDR3 bases: TGTGCCAGCAGTTTATTCTCCGGCGGAAGTTCCTACAATGAGCAGTTCTTC. Translation gives CASSLFSGGSSYNEQFF.

The rearrangement uses TRBV18 and TRBJ1-1; D remains unclear. The germline V gene encodes CDR1 KGHSH and CDR2 LQKENI. The CDR3 runs to 13 residues. Trimming cost V 4 bases and J 1 base, with 7 bases left between them. CDR3 nucleotide sequence: TGTGCCAGCTCACTTGCGAGGAACACTGAAGCTTTCTTT. Amino acid sequence: CASSLARNTEAFF.

This chain links TRBV7-9 with TRBJ1-1; tentative D call: TRBD1 (6 bases). The germline CDR1 and CDR2 sequences are SEHNR and FQNEAQ (reference sequence). V shed 4 bases and J shed 4 bases, with 19 bases lying between them. The CDR3 has 16 residues. The DNA of the CDR3 is TGTGCCAGCAGCTCTAGGACAGTATACCCGGGCACTGAAGCTTTCTTT. Its protein is CASSSRTVYPGTEAFF.

The chain recombines TRBV7-8 with TRBJ2-1, with 11 bases lining up with TRBD2. The CDR3 length is 15 residues. Germline V gene lookup returns CDR1 SGHVS and CDR2 FQNEAQ. The junction had 4 bases not matched to a gene; V was cut back by 1 base and J by 8 bases. CDR3 protein: CASSLVSGRAHEQFF. As DNA, the CDR3 is TGTGCCAGCAGCTTAGTTAGCGGGAGGGCCCATGAGCAGTTCTTC.

This clone was seen a few times. This chain links TRBV19 with TRBJ2-3, with D perhaps matching TRBD1 (6 bases). This CDR3 region has 15 residues. From germline, CDR1 is LNHDA and CDR2 SQIVND (reference sequence). The germline V and J ends were trimmed by 4 bases and 3 bases, with 14 bases remaining between them. The CDR3 sequence is CASSSRRTGTDTQYF. DNA of the CDR3: TGTGCCAGTAGTAGTAGGAGAACAGGGACAGATACGCAGTATTTT.

The chain uses TRBV4-1 and TRBJ1-4, with a weak D call TRBD1 (5 bases). Trimming stripped 2 bases from V and 8 bases from J, with 12 bases between. Germline V CDR1 and CDR2: MGHRA, YSYEKL. CDR3 size: 14 residues. The DNA for the CDR3 is TGCGCCAGCAGCCAACCACAGGAGGGGGAAAAACTGTTTTTT. Its translation is CASSQPQEGEKLFF.

V gene TRBV2 combines with J gene TRBJ2-3; 9 bases match TRBD1. V was pared by 1 base and J by 0 bases, with 2 bases of the junction left unmatched. The CDR3 has 16 amino acids. Germline values: CDR1 SNHLY, CDR2 FYNNEI. The CDR3, as DNA: TGTGCCAGCAGTGAAGGGACAGGGGTTAGCACAGATACGCAGTATTTT. This gives the protein CASSEGTGVSTDTQYF.

V is TRBV28 and J is TRBJ2-1; TRBD1 is a possible D gene (6 bases). Trimming stripped 4 bases from V and 5 bases from J, with 9 bases between. The CDR3 is made up of 13 amino acids. Germline V gene lookup returns CDR1 MDHEN and CDR2 SYDVKM. The CDR3 loop reads CASSWGRDNEQFF. The CDR3, as DNA: TGTGCCAGCAGTTGGGGGCGGGACAATGAGCAGTTCTTC.

V and J are TRBV7-2 and TRBJ1-4, with D perhaps matching TRBD1 (5 bases). Trimming took off 3 bases at V and 8 bases at J, with 13 bases between the two ends. The germline gives CDR1 SGHTA, CDR2 FQGNSA. The CDR3 is made up of 14 amino acids. CDR3 sequence: CASSFGLRGEKLFF. CDR3 nucleotide sequence: TGTGCCAGCAGCTTCGGCCTCCGGGGGGAAAAACTGTTTTTT.

This clone was counted only a few times. The rearrangement links TRBV5-5 to TRBJ1-2; tentative D call: TRBD1 (5 bases). This CDR3 is 14 amino acids long. Trimming removed 4 bases at V and 0 bases at J, with 10 bases between. Germline lookup yields CDR1 SGHKS and CDR2 YYEKEE (reference sequence). The CDR3 DNA follows: TGTGCCAGCAGCGCGGGGGTAGCTAACTATGGCTACACCTTC. It specifies CASSAGVANYGYTF.

The J gene is TRBJ2-7, the V gene TRBV7-9, with 7 bases aligning to TRBD1. The germline V gene has CDR1 SEHNR and CDR2 FQNEAQ (reference sequence). This CDR3 comprises 15 residues. V was clipped by 5 bases and J by 0 bases; unmatched bases: 7. The chain's CDR3 is CASSAGTESSYEQYF. CDR3 in DNA: TGTGCCAGCAGCGCCGGGACAGAGAGCTCCTACGAGCAGTACTTC.

This rearrangement joins TRBV2 to TRBJ2-1, with 12 bases matching TRBD2. In germline, CDR1 is SNHLY, CDR2 FYNNEI. The CDR3 is 15 amino acids. The J segment lost 4 bases and the V segment lost 6 bases, leaving 4 bases of the junction unmatched. CDR3 nucleotide sequence: TGTGCCAGCAGGCCCGGGACTAGCGGGTACAATGAGCAGTTCTTC. Protein: CASRPGTSGYNEQFF. The variable domain in full, with the rest retrieved from reference TRBV2 and TRBJ2-1, is EPEVTQTPSHQVTQMGQEVILRCVPISNHLYFYWYRQILGQKVEFLVSFYNNEISEKSEIFDDQFSVERPDGSNFTLKIRSTKLEDSAMYFCASRPGTSGYNEQFFGPGTRLTVL.

This clone was recorded once. The chain combines TRBV9 with TRBJ2-2; 7 nucleotides match TRBD2. With 0 bases clipped from V and 3 bases from J, the junction kept 17 bases outside the gene matches. This CDR3 spans 20 amino acids. Germline values: CDR1 SGDLS, CDR2 YYNGEE. CDR3: CASSVAQNLRGRGDTGELFF. The CDR3 DNA sequence: TGTGCCAGCAGCGTAGCCCAAAACCTGCGGGGGAGAGGAGACACCGGGGAGCTGTTTTTT. The full variable domain, completed using reference TRBV9 and TRBJ2-2, is DSGVTQTPKHLITATGQRVTLRCSPRSGDLSVYWYQQSLDQGLQFLIQYYNGEERAKGNILERFSAQQFPDLHSELNLSSLELGDSALYFCASSVAQNLRGRGDTGELFFGEGSRLTVL.

This sequence joins TRBV7-2 and TRBJ2-2; 11 nucleotides align to TRBD2. V was clipped by 5 bases and J by 8 bases; unmatched bases: 7. In germline, CDR1 is SGHTA, CDR2 FQGNSA. The CDR3 is 15 amino acids. The CDR3 protein is CASSLGTSGNGELFF. The CDR3 nucleotides are TGTGCCAGCAGCCTGGGGACTAGCGGAAATGGGGAGCTGTTTTTT. Complete variable domain (other parts from reference TRBV7-2 and TRBJ2-2): GAGVSQSPSNKVTEKGKDVELRCDPISGHTALYWYRQSLGQGLEFLIYFQGNSAPDKSGLPSDRFSAERTGGSVSTLTIQRTQQEDSAVYLCASSLGTSGNGELFFGEGSRLTVL.

The sample holds one count of this clone. The chain couples TRBV6-1 to TRBJ2-7; 7 bases line up with TRBD2. The ends lost 6 bases at V and 6 bases at J; junction bases unmatched: 2. Germline V lookup: CDR1 MNHNS, CDR2 SASEGT. The CDR3 is 11 amino acids. The CDR3 DNA sequence: TGTGCCAGCAGACGCGGGGGCGAGCAGTACTTC. Encoded protein: CASRRGGEQYF.

J is TRBJ2-7 and V is TRBV6-1; TRBD1 might be the D (5 bases). Germline V gene sequence: CDR1 MNHNS, CDR2 SASEGT. Deletions cut 5 bases from V and 6 bases from J, with 17 bases between. CDR3 length equals 14 residues. The CDR3 DNA is TGTGCCAGCAGTAGGGGCCCTAGTTCCCCCGAGCAGTACTTC. Translating it yields CASSRGPSSPEQYF.

The chain combines TRBV19 with TRBJ2-1, with D possibly being TRBD2 (6 bases). The V end lost 5 bases, the J end lost 8 bases, and 22 bases lay between the germline ends. CDR3 length: 16 amino acids. Germline V gene sequence: CDR1 LNHDA, CDR2 SQIVND (reference sequence). Here the CDR3 reads CASSPGSKGARDEQFF. Written as DNA, the CDR3 is TGTGCCAGTAGTCCCGGGAGCAAGGGCGCTCGCGATGAGCAGTTCTTC.

The chain combines TRBV5-6 with TRBJ1-2; TRBD1 matches at 7 bases. Germline CDR1 reads SGHDT; CDR2 reads YYEEEE. J was trimmed by 5 bases and V by 1 base; bases with no gene match: 8. The CDR3 totals 15 residues. CDR3 protein: CASSLRGRSDYGYTF. The CDR3 DNA reads TGTGCCAGCAGCTTGAGGGGGCGCAGTGATTATGGCTACACCTTC.

The rearrangement uses TRBV9 and TRBJ2-2; D perhaps matches TRBD2 (6 bases). Trimming took off 4 bases at V and 6 bases at J, with 19 bases between the two ends. There are 16 residues in the CDR3. Germline CDR1 reads SGDLS; CDR2 reads YYNGEE. The CDR3, as DNA: TGTGCCAGCAGCCCACCCCGGGGGACCTACGCCGGGGAGCTGTTTTTT. Its protein product is CASSPPRGTYAGELFF.

The chain has TRBV9 and TRBJ2-5, with 9 bases fitting TRBD1. The J call could be wrong; TRBJ2-7 is a better fit for the DNA end. Germline values: CDR1 SGDLS, CDR2 YYNGEE. The CDR3 extends over 15 amino acids. CDR3 sequence: CASSPLDRGIYEQYF. DNA of the CDR3: TGTGCCAGCAGCCCACTGGACAGGGGAATTTACGAGCAGTACTTC.

This clone showed up just once. The chain employs TRBV5-1 and TRBJ1-4; D is possibly TRBD1 (5 bases). The germline V gene has CDR1 SGHRS and CDR2 YFSETQ. The V end lost 1 base, the J end lost 13 bases, and 17 bases lay between the germline ends. The CDR3 consists of 14 residues. In nucleotides, the CDR3 is TGCGCCAGCAGCTTGCGAGCCCAGGGTGGATTACTGTTTTTT. Translation gives CASSLRAQGGLLFF.

The chain is built from TRBV5-1 and TRBJ1-2; perhaps TRBD1 as D (5 bases). Trimming took 4 bases from V and 8 from J, leaving 15 bases between them. From germline, CDR1 is SGHRS and CDR2 YFSETQ. This CDR3 is built from 13 residues. The CDR3 coding sequence is TGCGCCAGCAGCCCGGGGGATACGAACGGCTACACCTTC. Translated: CASSPGDTNGYTF.

The chain is built from TRBV5-4 and TRBJ1-1, with unresolved D. V was cut by 7 bases and J by 1 base, with 8 bases left in between. This CDR3 comprises 12 residues. The V gene's germline CDR1 is SGHNT and CDR2 YYREEE (reference sequence). Written as DNA, the CDR3 is TGTGCCAGCCACATGGCGAACACTGAAGCTTTCTTT. Amino acids: CASHMANTEAFF.

The chain recombines TRBV7-3 with TRBJ2-5, with D unclear. This CDR3 is built from 13 residues. The germline V gene encodes CDR1 SGHTA and CDR2 FQGTGA. V was cut by 4 bases and J by 2 bases, with 8 bases left in between. In DNA form, the CDR3 reads TGTGCCAGCAGCTCTAACGTGCAAGAGACCCAGTACTTC. This translates into CASSSNVQETQYF.

The chain combines TRBV19 with TRBJ2-3, with 9 bases lining up with TRBD2. The CDR3 runs to 16 residues. Germline V CDR1 and CDR2: LNHDA, SQIVND (reference sequence). Unmatched junction bases numbered 8, after V lost 3 bases and J lost 4 bases. The CDR3 sequence is CASSIGGAGGSDTQYF. In DNA, the CDR3 is TGTGCCAGTAGTATTGGAGGAGCGGGAGGATCAGATACGCAGTATTTT.

This clone came up once. V usage is TRBV28 and J usage is TRBJ2-7; D remains unclear. Trimming pared 7 bases from V and 0 bases from J, leaving 7 bases between. The CDR3 is 12 residues long. CDR1 is MDHEN, CDR2 SYDVKM, per germline. CDR3 bases: TGTGCCAGCACCACCAGCTCCTACGAGCAGTACTTC. As protein: CASTTSSYEQYF. The full variable domain, completed using reference TRBV28 and TRBJ2-7, is DVKVTQSSRYLVKRTGEKVFLECVQDMDHENMFWYRQDPGLGLRLIYFSYDVKMKEKGDIPEGYSVSREKKERFSLILESASTNQTSMYLCASTTSSYEQYFGPGTRLTVT.

The gene calls are TRBV19 and TRBJ2-7; 13 bases match TRBD2. V trimming: 10 bases; J trimming: 3 bases; junction bases outside the gene matches: 6. Germline CDR1 reads LNHDA; CDR2 reads SQIVND (reference sequence). The CDR3 runs to 14 residues. In nucleotides, the CDR3 is TGTGCCACTCGGACTAGCGGGAGTGTCTACGAGCAGTACTTC. Protein sequence: CATRTSGSVYEQYF.

This clone was seen only a few times. The rearrangement joins TRBV5-5 to TRBJ1-4, with D uncertain. Germline CDR1 SGHKS, CDR2 YYEKEE (reference sequence). CDR3 length: 13 amino acids. Trimming shortened V by 4 bases and J by 4 bases, and 8 bases separated the two germline ends. CDR3 DNA: TGTGCCAGCAGCCGGCCGGGTAATGAAAAACTGTTTTTT. Its protein is CASSRPGNEKLFF. Full variable domain (missing parts from reference TRBV5-5 and TRBJ1-4): DAGVTQSPTHLIKTRGQQVTLRCSPISGHKSVSWYQQVLGQGPQFIFQYYEKEERGRGNFPDRFSARQFPNYSSELNVNALLLGDSALYLCASSRPGNEKLFFGSGTQLSVL.

The V gene is TRBV25-1, the J gene TRBJ2-7, with D unclear. The CDR3 loop spans 14 amino acids. The V end lost 8 bases, the J end lost 8 bases, and 22 bases lay between the germline ends. Per the germline V gene, CDR1 is MGHDK and CDR2 is SYGVNS. CDR3 in DNA: TGTGCCAGCGCCCCATCTGGGTCCGAGGAGCAGCAGTACTTC. Protein sequence: CASAPSGSEEQQYF.

The V call is TRBV5-6, the J call TRBJ2-2; D is undetermined. The V and J ends lost 5 bases and 4 bases respectively, with 6 bases between them. CDR3 length: 12 amino acids. The germline V gene has CDR1 SGHDT and CDR2 YYEEEE. This CDR3 reads CASRYITGELFF. CDR3 DNA sequence: TGTGCCAGCAGGTACATCACCGGGGAGCTGTTTTTT.